A selection of T cell receptor beta chains follows, all from one sample in a study of cytomegalovirus exposure and HLA in healthy donors. Measured with immunoSEQ multiplex PCR; TCRdb has only the in-frame clones, and not every one. The data show under 250,000 clones, 65% to 80% seen once. The specimen sequenced was PBMCs. Every receptor here comes from a middle-aged man in good health and CMV-seronegative. Each CDR3 is given with its conserved first and last residue. The order of the fields is CDR3 length, V gene, CDR3 protein.

CDR3 length: 15
V gene: TRBV9
CDR3 protein: CASSSDLGGSETQYF

CDR3 length: 15
V gene: TRBV21-1
CDR3 protein: CASSKSGLGNQPQHF

CDR3 length: 17
V gene: TRBV10-3
CDR3 protein: CAITDSSGTGTYNEQFF

CDR3 length: 15
V gene: TRBV6-1
CDR3 protein: CASSDGTPGSEKLFF

CDR3 length: 13
V gene: TRBV5-7
CDR3 protein: CASSLDRANEQFF

CDR3 length: 16
V gene: TRBV5-6
CDR3 protein: CASSFGYSGSTGELFF

CDR3 length: 18
V gene: TRBV18
CDR3 protein: CASSPPILGGRGAEEQYF

CDR3 length: 15
V gene: TRBV7-2
CDR3 protein: CASSLASGAYNEQFF

CDR3 length: 15
V gene: TRBV19
CDR3 protein: CASSLTTGNNQPQHF

CDR3 length: 21
V gene: TRBV5-1
CDR3 protein: CASSLEPRGALRPLAKNIQYF

CDR3 length: 14
V gene: TRBV28
CDR3 protein: CASSGGGARTEAFF

CDR3 length: 16
V gene: TRBV7-9
CDR3 protein: CASSLVPSGSLETQYF

CDR3 length: 15
V gene: TRBV5-1
CDR3 protein: CASSPDSGMNTEAFF

CDR3 length: 15
V gene: TRBV7-9
CDR3 protein: CASSGTWGDNNEQFF

CDR3 length: 11
V gene: TRBV10-3
CDR3 protein: CAIGGSYEQYF

CDR3 length: 15
V gene: TRBV19
CDR3 protein: CASSISTATNEKLFF

CDR3 length: 16
V gene: TRBV9
CDR3 protein: CASSVGGGGRQDEQFF

CDR3 length: 14
V gene: TRBV6-1
CDR3 protein: CASRGDRVNYGYTF

CDR3 length: 12
V gene: TRBV18
CDR3 protein: CASSRDSYEQYF

CDR3 length: 16
V gene: TRBV27
CDR3 protein: CASRLPGTANTGELFF

CDR3 length: 16
V gene: TRBV4-1
CDR3 protein: CASSQDPRTGAYEQYF

CDR3 length: 17
V gene: TRBV28
CDR3 protein: CASSLSPLDRGNYEQYF

CDR3 length: 16
V gene: TRBV11-1
CDR3 protein: CASSSTSGPNTGELFF

CDR3 length: 15
V gene: TRBV6-6
CDR3 protein: CASRQTGDSYEKLFF

CDR3 length: 18
V gene: TRBV27
CDR3 protein: CASSFRDRGSDTDNEQFF

CDR3 length: 13
V gene: TRBV10-3
CDR3 protein: CAISRQGSTEAFF

CDR3 length: 13
V gene: TRBV6-5
CDR3 protein: CASHRGKGGELFF

CDR3 length: 14
V gene: TRBV27
CDR3 protein: CASSFNQGTGELFF

CDR3 length: 15
V gene: TRBV6-5
CDR3 protein: CASSSPGTALYEQYF

CDR3 length: 16
V gene: TRBV19
CDR3 protein: CASSLLPGQGVSEAFF

CDR3 length: 14
V gene: TRBV27
CDR3 protein: CASRTSGSSYEQYF

CDR3 length: 15
V gene: TRBV7-3
CDR3 protein: CASSSHQGGTGELFF

CDR3 length: 15
V gene: TRBV6-6
CDR3 protein: CASRRLAGITDTQYF

CDR3 length: 17
V gene: TRBV11-1
CDR3 protein: CASSLTEGTGSLYEQYF

CDR3 length: 16
V gene: TRBV5-1
CDR3 protein: CASSFQSGRATDTQYF

CDR3 length: 15
V gene: TRBV5-1
CDR3 protein: CASSSPGGPGNTIYF

CDR3 length: 15
V gene: TRBV5-4
CDR3 protein: CASSQPTSGKNEQYF

CDR3 length: 14
V gene: TRBV18
CDR3 protein: CASSPPGTGYEQYF

CDR3 length: 15
V gene: TRBV5-4
CDR3 protein: CASSRTGDWGSPLHF

CDR3 length: 15
V gene: TRBV19
CDR3 protein: CARYRGLPSTDTQYF

CDR3 length: 15
V gene: TRBV30
CDR3 protein: CAWSEASGIRETQYF